Below are 25 T cell receptor beta chains sequenced from a single sample in a study of blood T cells in healthy people across ages. It was with a sample-barcoded 5' primer and a J-beta primer mix that a second PCR of roughly 7 to 12 cycles was run. MiXCR was run by TCRdb on the 5' RACE reads, yielding one entry per CDR3 protein. The table shows some 900,000 distinct CDR3 sequences, with roughly 52% occurring only once. Sequenced: blood. These receptors were taken from a man aged 25-45 years in good health.

The gene calls are TRBV6-2 or TRBV6-3 and TRBJ2-1; D unresolved. The CDR3 contains 11 residues. Trimming stripped 6 bases from V and 6 bases from J, with 6 bases between. CDR1 MNHEY and CDR2 SVGEGT come from the germline V gene. The CDR3: CASRIANEQFF. The CDR3 DNA reads as TGTGCCAGCAGGATTGCCAATGAGCAGTTCTTC.

The count of this clonotype is one. This sequence joins TRBV28 and TRBJ1-4; 11 bases map to TRBD1. CDR1 is MDHEN and CDR2 is SYDVKM in the germline V gene. The CDR3 spans 16 residues. After removal of 4 bases from V and 8 bases from J, the junction contained 9 bases not matched to a gene. CDR3 sequence: CASSSQGQGVGEKLFF. The CDR3 nucleotides read TGTGCCAGCAGTTCCCAGGGACAGGGGGTGGGAGAAAAACTGTTTTTT.

Details on this clonotype: Likely a read error: the CDR3 ends without its conserved phenylalanine or tryptophan. The J gene is TRBJ2-7, the V gene TRBV12-3 or TRBV12-4; possible D gene TRBD2, 6 bases. Between the trimmed V and J ends, which lost 4 bases and 0 bases, there was a span of 10 bases. This CDR3 is built from 14 residues. The CDR3 nucleotides read TGTGCCAGCAGTTCCGGGACTTTCTCCTACGAGCAGTACTTA. This translates into CASSSGTFSYEQYL.

This sequence joins TRBV7-2 and TRBJ2-5, with 7 bases aligning to TRBD1. This CDR3 contains 14 residues. Germline V gene lookup returns CDR1 SGHTA and CDR2 FQGNSA. V lost 5 bases to trimming and J lost 5 bases; unmatched junction nucleotides: 8. The CDR3 region is CASSPQTGWETQYF. CDR3 bases: TGTGCCAGCAGCCCACAGACAGGGTGGGAGACCCAGTACTTC.

This chain connects TRBV7-9 to TRBJ2-1; D call uncertain. This CDR3 is built from 13 residues. CDR1 and CDR2 (germline): SEHNR, FQNEAQ (reference sequence). V was cut by 1 base and J by 5 bases, with 6 bases left in between. DNA for the CDR3: TGTGCCAGCAGCTTAGTTTTGAACAATGAGCAGTTCTTC. This sequence encodes CASSLVLNNEQFF. The variable domain in full, with the rest retrieved from reference TRBV7-9 and TRBJ2-1, is DTGVSQNPRHKITKRGQNVTFRCDPISEHNRLYWYRQTLGQGPEFLTYFQNEAQLEKSRLLSDRFSAERPKGSFSTLEIQRTEQGDSAMYLCASSLVLNNEQFFGPGTRLTVL.

The table lists this clonotype with a count of one. In nucleotides, the CDR3 is TGTGCCAGCAGTTTAAGCCCGGGGAACGTCAATCAGCCCCAGCATTTT. Protein sequence: CASSLSPGNVNQPQHF. The chain carries TRBV28 and TRBJ1-5; D is undetermined. There are 16 residues in the CDR3. CDR1 is MDHEN, CDR2 SYDVKM, per germline. Between the trimmed V and J ends, which lost 2 bases and 3 bases, there was a span of 14 bases.

The chain couples TRBV5-1 to TRBJ2-1; weak D call: TRBD2 (6 bases). V dropped 2 bases and J dropped 13 bases, with 28 bases sitting between them. This CDR3 comprises 17 residues. Germline CDR1 and CDR2: SGHRS and YFSETQ. The CDR3 here is CASSFGSPGGEKETQFF. The DNA of the CDR3 is TGCGCCAGCAGCTTTGGTAGCCCCGGGGGTGAAAAAGAGACCCAGTTCTTC. Full variable domain (rest looked up from reference TRBV5-1 and TRBJ2-1): KAGVTQTPRYLIKTRGQQVTLSCSPISGHRSVSWYQQTPGQGLQFLFEYFSETQRNKGNFPGRFSGRQFSNSRSEMNVSTLELGDSALYLCASSFGSPGGEKETQFFGPGTRLTVL.

The V gene is TRBV4-1, the J gene TRBJ1-6; D gene unclear. The V and J ends lost 1 base and 7 bases respectively, with 8 bases between them. In germline, CDR1 is MGHRA, CDR2 YSYEKL. This CDR3 region has 14 residues. The DNA of the CDR3 is TGCGCCAGCAGCCAAGTCCGGGGAAATTCACCCCTCCACTTT. This sequence encodes CASSQVRGNSPLHF.

This chain connects TRBV6-1 to TRBJ2-7, with 10 bases lining up with TRBD2. V was clipped by 3 bases and J by 0 bases; unmatched bases: 5. CDR3 size: 16 residues. Germline V gene lookup returns CDR1 MNHNS and CDR2 SASEGT. CDR3 sequence (DNA): TGTGCCAGCAGTGAGGGACTAGCGCTAAGCTCCTACGAGCAGTACTTC. The encoded protein is CASSEGLALSSYEQYF.

V gene TRBV7-9 combines with J gene TRBJ1-4, with D perhaps matching TRBD1 (5 bases). Germline CDR1 SEHNR, CDR2 FQNEAQ (reference sequence). Deletions cut 2 bases from V and 8 bases from J, with 15 bases between. The CDR3 consists of 15 residues. The DNA for the CDR3 is TGTGCCAGCAGCTTAAAAACCAGGGTTGGGGAAAAACTGTTTTTT. Protein sequence: CASSLKTRVGEKLFF.

This clonotype occurred a few times. The V and J genes are TRBV28 and TRBJ1-5; D may be TRBD1 (5 bases). The germline gives CDR1 MDHEN, CDR2 SYDVKM. Between the trimmed V and J ends, which lost 1 base and 1 base, there was a span of 11 bases. CDR3 length: 16 amino acids. The CDR3 spells CASSLSLGRSNQPQHF. The CDR3, as DNA: TGTGCCAGCAGTTTATCTTTGGGACGGAGCAATCAGCCCCAGCATTTT.

This clonotype was detected only a few times. This chain uses TRBV7-2 with TRBJ1-1; a possible D gene is TRBD1 (5 bases). Trimming removed 5 bases at V and 5 bases at J, with 12 bases between. The CDR3 has 13 amino acids. CDR1 SGHTA and CDR2 FQGNSA come from the germline V gene. CDR3 protein: CASSPLRGTEAFF. CDR3 nucleotides: TGTGCCAGCAGCCCCTTAAGGGGAACTGAAGCTTTCTTT. The whole variable domain, filled in from reference TRBV7-2 and TRBJ1-1, reads GAGVSQSPSNKVTEKGKDVELRCDPISGHTALYWYRQSLGQGLEFLIYFQGNSAPDKSGLPSDRFSAERTGGSVSTLTIQRTQQEDSAVYLCASSPLRGTEAFFGQGTRLTVV.

The V and J genes are TRBV12-3 or TRBV12-4 and TRBJ2-3; either TRBD1 or TRBD2 may supply D (5 bases each). CDR3 length equals 16 residues. The V gene lost 5 bases and the J gene lost 2 bases, with 17 bases spanning the gap. CDR3 amino acids: CASSLPGRGTTDTQYF. CDR3 sequence (DNA): TGTGCCAGCAGTCTACCGGGACGGGGAACCACAGATACGCAGTATTTT.

CDR3 region: CASKQGSYEQYF. In DNA, the CDR3 is TGTGCCAGCAAACAGGGCTCCTACGAGCAGTACTTC. The chain links TRBV25-1 to TRBJ2-7, with D possibly matching TRBD1 (6 bases). The V and J ends lost 7 bases and 0 bases respectively, with 7 bases between them. Looked up from germline, CDR1 is MGHDK and CDR2 is SYGVNS. The CDR3 covers 12 residues.

The CDR3 coding sequence is TGCAGCGTTGCCGGGACGCAAACCGACGGGCAGTACTTC. It translates to CSVAGTQTDGQYF. The rearrangement joins TRBV29-1 to TRBJ2-7; the D gene could be TRBD1 or TRBD2 (5 bases each). Deletions cut 4 bases from V and 9 bases from J, with 19 bases between. The CDR3 loop spans 13 amino acids. Looked up from germline, CDR1 is SQVTM and CDR2 is ANQGSEA.

There are a few counts of this clonotype. This chain joins TRBV7-2 and TRBJ2-1; TRBD2 matches at 8 bases. Losses at the gene ends were 6 bases for V and 6 bases for J; bases not matched to a gene: 10. The V gene's germline CDR1 is SGHTA and CDR2 FQGNSA. This CDR3 is built from 15 residues. The CDR3 DNA follows: TGTGCCAGCAGTGTCGGGGGCGCGGGGGGCAATGAGCAGTTCTTC. This gives the protein CASSVGGAGGNEQFF.

The V and J genes are TRBV7-9 and TRBJ2-7; D gene unclear. Germline CDR1 is SEHNR and CDR2 is FQNEAQ (reference sequence). V was trimmed by 8 bases and J by 0 bases, leaving 11 bases between them. This CDR3 region has 13 residues. The CDR3: CASRDPLSYEQYF. The CDR3 region has the DNA TGTGCCAGCCGTGACCCGCTCTCCTACGAGCAGTACTTC.

The V and J genes are TRBV20-1 and TRBJ2-1; 8 bases match TRBD1. CDR1 and CDR2 from the germline V gene are DFQATT and SNEGSKA (reference sequence). The CDR3 totals 14 residues. V lost 3 bases and J lost 13; bases outside the gene matches: 14. The CDR3 DNA follows: TGCAGTGCTAGCGCCGGGACAGGTGCTGAGACCCAGTTCTTC. It yields the protein CSASAGTGAETQFF.

The chain uses TRBV28 and TRBJ1-1, with TRBD1 identical over 8 bases. The germline CDR1 and CDR2 sequences are MDHEN and SYDVKM. V lost 3 bases and J lost 5; bases outside the gene matches: 11. The length of the CDR3 is 16 residues. The CDR3 protein is CASSFRILQGGTEAFF. CDR3 DNA sequence: TGTGCCAGCAGTTTCCGTATTCTACAGGGGGGGACTGAAGCTTTCTTT.

CDR3 bases: TGTGCCAGCAGCTTGCCCAAAGCTTTCTTT. This encodes CASSLPKAFF. This chain links TRBV12-3 or TRBV12-4 with TRBJ1-1; D gene ambiguous. The CDR3 is 10 residues long. V was shortened by 6 bases and J by 9 bases, with 8 bases between the two germline ends.

This clonotype has a count of ten or more. The rearrangement uses TRBV9 and TRBJ2-7; D is unclear. Between the trimmed V and J ends, which lost 4 bases and 0 bases, there was a span of 11 bases. The length of the CDR3 is 14 residues. Germline lookup yields CDR1 SGDLS and CDR2 YYNGEE. DNA for the CDR3: TGTGCCAGCAGCCCCCGTCCCAACTCCTACGAGCAGTACTTC. This translates into CASSPRPNSYEQYF.

The chain joins TRBV3-1 to TRBJ1-2; 7 nucleotides match TRBD1. V lost 7 bases, J lost 4 bases, and 12 bases stayed unmatched. The CDR3 consists of 15 residues. Germline CDR1 LGHDT, CDR2 YNNKEL (reference sequence). The CDR3 sequence: CASNQGVGRAYGYTF. The DNA for the CDR3 is TGTGCCAGCAACCAGGGGGTCGGACGCGCCTATGGCTACACCTTC.

Only a few counts were recorded for this clonotype. The J gene is TRBJ1-2, the V gene TRBV3-1; 7 nucleotides align to TRBD1. V was clipped by 5 bases and J by 2 bases; unmatched bases: 11. This CDR3 contains 16 residues. CDR1 LGHDT and CDR2 YNNKEL come from the germline V gene (reference sequence). CDR3 bases: TGTGCCAGCAGCACTATCAGGGGGGGTTTCAACTATGGCTACACCTTC. Its translation is CASSTIRGGFNYGYTF.

The CDR3 DNA is TGTGCCAGCAGTGAGCGGTCCTCCCTGGGCAGAAACATTCAGTACTTC. Translating gives CASSERSSLGRNIQYF. This chain uses TRBV6-1 with TRBJ2-4; D gene uncertain. Germline CDR1 MNHNS, CDR2 SASEGT. V was shortened by 3 bases and J by 6 bases, with 18 bases between the two germline ends. The CDR3 runs to 16 residues.

V is TRBV4-3 and J is TRBJ2-1; 10 bases are a match to TRBD2. After removal of 0 bases from V and 6 bases from J, the junction contained 8 bases not matched to a gene. Per the germline V gene, CDR1 is LGHNA and CDR2 is YSLEER. The length of the CDR3 is 17 residues. This CDR3 reads CASSQDESGGAFNEQFF. Written as DNA, the CDR3 is TGCGCCAGCAGCCAAGATGAAAGCGGGGGGGCTTTCAATGAGCAGTTCTTC.